The source of this T cell receptor (beta chain) is a study of blood T cell repertoires in COVID-19. Authors' processing steps: Reference gene primer amplification gave nucleated cell count estimates. TCRdb's table, derived via immunoSEQ multiplex PCR, lists solely in-frame clones and lacks some. V, J and clone size reflect that table, while D and trimming were determined from the DNA. The repertoire holds about 160,000 clones, with 80% as singletons. Germline CDR1 reads SNHLY; CDR2 reads FYNNEI. The CDR3 has 15 residues. V gave up 8 bases and J gave up 4 bases, with 15 bases separating them. The gene calls are TRBV2 and TRBJ2-6; D is perhaps TRBD2 (6 bases). The sample comprised PBMCs or T cells enriched from blood (not recorded which). This receptor was taken from a woman aged 55-70 years who had recovered from COVID-19. The chain's CDR3 is CASGLPVGGANVLTF. The CDR3 nucleotides read TGTGCCAGCGGACTACCGGTGGGCGGGGCCAACGTCCTGACTTTC.